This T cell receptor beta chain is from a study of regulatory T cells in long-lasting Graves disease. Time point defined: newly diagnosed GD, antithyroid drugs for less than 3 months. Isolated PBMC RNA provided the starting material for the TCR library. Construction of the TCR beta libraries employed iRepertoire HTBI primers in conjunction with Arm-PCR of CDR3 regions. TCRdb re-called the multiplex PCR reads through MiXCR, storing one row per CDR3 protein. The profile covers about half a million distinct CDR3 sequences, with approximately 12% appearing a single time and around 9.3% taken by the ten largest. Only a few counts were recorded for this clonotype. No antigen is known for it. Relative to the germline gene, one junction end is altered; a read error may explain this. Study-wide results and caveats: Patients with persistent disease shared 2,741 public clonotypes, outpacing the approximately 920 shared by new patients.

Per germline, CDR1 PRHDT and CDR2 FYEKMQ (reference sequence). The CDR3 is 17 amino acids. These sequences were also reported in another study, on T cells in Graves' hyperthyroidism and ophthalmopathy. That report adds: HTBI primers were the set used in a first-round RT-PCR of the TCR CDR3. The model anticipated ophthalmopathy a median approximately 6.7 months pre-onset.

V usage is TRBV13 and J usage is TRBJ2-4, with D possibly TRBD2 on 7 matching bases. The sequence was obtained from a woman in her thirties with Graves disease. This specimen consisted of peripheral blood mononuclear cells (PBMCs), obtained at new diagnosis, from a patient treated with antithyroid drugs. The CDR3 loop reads CASSLGGEGVAKNIQYF. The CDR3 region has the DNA TGTGCCAGCAGCCTAGGGGGGGAGGGGGTTGCCAAAAACATTCAGTACTTC.